This T cell receptor (beta chain) was recovered during a study of blood T cells in healthy people across ages. Next came a second PCR, run for roughly 6 to 11 cycles, which used a sample-barcoded 5' primer along with a J-beta primer mix. TCRdb reprocessed the 5' RACE reads with MiXCR, giving one entry per CDR3 protein. The sample lists 870,000 or so distinct CDR3 sequences, more than 25% seen once, with 17% in the top ten. Trimming shortened V by 0 bases and J by 8 bases, and 16 bases separated the two germline ends. This CDR3 comprises 16 residues. Per germline, CDR1 SGHTA and CDR2 FQGNSA. This sequence was found in a woman older than 75 in good health. Sequenced input: blood. The chain links TRBV7-2 to TRBJ2-2; no clear D gene. CDR3 sequence: CASSLASRLLPGELFF. CDR3 DNA sequence: TGTGCCAGCAGCTTAGCGTCTCGGCTCCTGCCGGGGGAGCTGTTTTTT. Looking up the rest from reference TRBV7-2 and TRBJ2-2 gives the full variable domain: GAGVSQSPSNKVTEKGKDVELRCDPISGHTALYWYRQSLGQGLEFLIYFQGNSAPDKSGLPSDRFSAERTGGSVSTLTIQRTQQEDSAVYLCASSLASRLLPGELFFGEGSRLTVL.